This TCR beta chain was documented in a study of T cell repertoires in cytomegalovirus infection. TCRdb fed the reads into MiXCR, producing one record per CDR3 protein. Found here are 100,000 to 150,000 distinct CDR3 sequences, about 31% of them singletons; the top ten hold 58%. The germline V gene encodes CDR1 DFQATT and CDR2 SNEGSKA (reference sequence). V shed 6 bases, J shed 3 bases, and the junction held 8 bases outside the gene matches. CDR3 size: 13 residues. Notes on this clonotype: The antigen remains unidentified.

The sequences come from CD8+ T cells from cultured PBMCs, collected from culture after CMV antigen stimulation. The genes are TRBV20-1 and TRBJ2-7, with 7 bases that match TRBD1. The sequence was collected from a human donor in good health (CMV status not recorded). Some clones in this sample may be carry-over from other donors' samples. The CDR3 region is CSARDRENYEQYF. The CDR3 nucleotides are TGCAGTGCGCGAGACAGGGAAAACTACGAGCAGTACTTC.